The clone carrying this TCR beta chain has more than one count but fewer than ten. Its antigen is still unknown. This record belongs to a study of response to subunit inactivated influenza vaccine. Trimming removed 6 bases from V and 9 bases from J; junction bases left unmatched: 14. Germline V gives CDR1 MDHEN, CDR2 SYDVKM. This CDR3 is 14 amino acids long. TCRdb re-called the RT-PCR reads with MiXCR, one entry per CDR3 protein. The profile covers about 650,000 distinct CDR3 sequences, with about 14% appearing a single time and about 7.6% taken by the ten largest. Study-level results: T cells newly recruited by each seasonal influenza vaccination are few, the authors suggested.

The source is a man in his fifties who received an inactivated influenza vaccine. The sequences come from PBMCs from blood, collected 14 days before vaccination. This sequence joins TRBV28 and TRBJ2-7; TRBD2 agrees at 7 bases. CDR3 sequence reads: CASSTGSQREVQYF. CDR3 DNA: TGTGCCAGCAGCACGGGGAGTCAGCGGGAAGTGCAGTACTTC. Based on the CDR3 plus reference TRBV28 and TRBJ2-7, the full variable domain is DVKVTQSSRYLVKRTGEKVFLECVQDMDHENMFWYRQDPGLGLRLIYFSYDVKMKEKGDIPEGYSVSREKKERFSLILESASTNQTSMYLCASSTGSQREVQYFGPGTRLTVT.